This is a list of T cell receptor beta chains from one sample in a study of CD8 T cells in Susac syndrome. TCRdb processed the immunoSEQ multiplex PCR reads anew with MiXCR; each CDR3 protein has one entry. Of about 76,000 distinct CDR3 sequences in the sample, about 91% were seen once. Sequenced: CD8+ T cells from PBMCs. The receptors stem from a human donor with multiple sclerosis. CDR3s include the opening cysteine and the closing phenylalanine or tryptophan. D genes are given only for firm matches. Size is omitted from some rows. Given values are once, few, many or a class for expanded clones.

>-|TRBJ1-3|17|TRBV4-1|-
TGCGCCAGCAGCCAAGTATCGACAGCAAGCTCTGGAAACACCATATATTTT
CASSQVSTASSGNTIYF
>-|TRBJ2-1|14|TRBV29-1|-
TGCAGCGTTGAACTCTGGGGGCTCGTCAATGAGCAGTTCTTC
CSVELWGLVNEQFF
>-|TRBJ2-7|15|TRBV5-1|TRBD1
TGCGCCAGCAGCTTGGATCAGGGGGCTAACTACGAGCAGTACTTC
CASSLDQGANYEQYF
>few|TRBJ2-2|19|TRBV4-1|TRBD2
TGCGCCAGCAGCCCAAGAGTAGAGACTAGCGGGACGAACACCGGGGAGCTGTTTTTT
CASSPRVETSGTNTGELFF
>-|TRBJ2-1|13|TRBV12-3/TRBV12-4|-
TGTGCCACTAGGTTGGGCAGCTACAATGAGCAGTTCTTC
CATRLGSYNEQFF
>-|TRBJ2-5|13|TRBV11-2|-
TGTGCCAGCAGGTCACAGGGGGGGGAGACCCAGTACTTC
CASRSQGGETQYF
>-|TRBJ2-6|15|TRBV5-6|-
TGTGCCAGCAGCTTAGAGGGGTTTGGGGCCAACGTCCTGACTTTC
CASSLEGFGANVLTF
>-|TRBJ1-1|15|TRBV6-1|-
TGTGCCAGCAGTGATCGTCTAGGAGTAAACACTGAAGCTTTCTTT
CASSDRLGVNTEAFF
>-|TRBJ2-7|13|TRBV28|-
TGTGCCAGCAGTTTAGGGACCGACTACGAGCAGTACTTC
CASSLGTDYEQYF
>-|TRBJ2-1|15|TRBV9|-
TGTGCCAGCAGCGTAGAGTCGATCCCCTACAATGAGCAGTTCTTC
CASSVESIPYNEQFF
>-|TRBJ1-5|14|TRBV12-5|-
TGTGCTAGTGGTCCGATGACACCGACATGGCCCCAGCATTTT
CASGPMTPTWPQHF
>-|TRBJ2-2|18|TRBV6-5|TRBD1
TGTGCCAGCAGTTACCTGTCCATCGGGACAGGCTACACCGGGGAGCTGTTTTTT
CASSYLSIGTGYTGELFF
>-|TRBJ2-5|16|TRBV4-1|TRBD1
TGCGCCAGCAGCCAGTCGGGACAGGGATTCCAAGAGACCCAGTACTTC
CASSQSGQGFQETQYF
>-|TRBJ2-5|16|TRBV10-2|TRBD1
TGCGCCAGCAGTGAAGGGACAGGGAACGTTCAAGAGACCCAGTACTTC
CASSEGTGNVQETQYF
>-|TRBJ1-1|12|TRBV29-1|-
TGCAGCGCCGGGCGGATGAACACTGAAGCTTTCTTT
CSAGRMNTEAFF
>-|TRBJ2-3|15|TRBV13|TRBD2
TGTGCCAGCAGCCCCGGGACTAGCGGGAGAGATACGCAGTATTTT
CASSPGTSGRDTQYF
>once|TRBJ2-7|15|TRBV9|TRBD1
TGTGCCAGCAGCGTGACAGGGACCCCTTCCTACGAGCAGTACTTC
CASSVTGTPSYEQYF
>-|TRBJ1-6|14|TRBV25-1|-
TGTGCCAGCAGTGAGAGGCAGGGGCGATCACCCCTCCACTTT
CASSERQGRSPLHF
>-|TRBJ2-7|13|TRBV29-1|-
TGCAGCGTTGAAATCGGGGTATTGGGCGAGCAGTACTTC
CSVEIGVLGEQYF
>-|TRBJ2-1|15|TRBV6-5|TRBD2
TGTGCCAGCAGCTCACTAGCGGGAGGAAACAATGAGCAGTTCTTC
CASSSLAGGNNEQFF
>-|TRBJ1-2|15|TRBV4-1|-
TGCGCCAGCAGCCAAGATAGGGGGGATTTTTATGGCTACACCTTC
CASSQDRGDFYGYTF
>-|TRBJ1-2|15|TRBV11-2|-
TGTGCCAGCAGCCCTTCCGACATTTCTAACTATGGCTACACCTTC
CASSPSDISNYGYTF
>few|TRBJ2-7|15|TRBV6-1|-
TGTGCCAGCAGCCCCTCCAGGGGGGGGGCCTACGAGCAGTACTTC
CASSPSRGGAYEQYF
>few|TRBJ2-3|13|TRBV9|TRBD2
TGTGCCAGCAGCCCTGGGGGGGAGGATACGCAGTATTTT
CASSPGGEDTQYF
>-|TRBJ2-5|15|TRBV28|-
TGTGCCAGCAGTCAAACTAGGGGATGGGGTGAGACCCAGTACTTC
CASSQTRGWGETQYF
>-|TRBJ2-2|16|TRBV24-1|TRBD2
TGTGCCACCAGTGACCGAAGCGGGGGGGCCTCCGGGGAGCTGTTTTTT
CATSDRSGGASGELFF
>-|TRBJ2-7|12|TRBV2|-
TGTGCCAGCAGTGACACACTCTACGAGCAGTACTTC
CASSDTLYEQYF
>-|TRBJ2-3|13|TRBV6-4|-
TGTGCCAGCAGTCATTATAGCACAGATACGCAGTATTTT
CASSHYSTDTQYF
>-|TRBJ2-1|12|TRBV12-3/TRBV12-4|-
TGTGCCAGCAGTTTTCAGGGTCATGAGCAGTTCTTC
CASSFQGHEQFF
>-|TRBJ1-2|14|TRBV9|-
TGTGCCAGCAGCGCGGGGGGTACATCCTATGGCTACACCTTC
CASSAGGTSYGYTF
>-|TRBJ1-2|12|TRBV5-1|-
TGCGCCAGCAGCCCCGAGAGGGAAGGCTACACCTTC
CASSPEREGYTF
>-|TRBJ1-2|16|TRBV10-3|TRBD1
TGTGCCATCAGATCGGGACAGGGCCTTTTCACTGCTGGCTACACCTTC
CAIRSGQGLFTAGYTF
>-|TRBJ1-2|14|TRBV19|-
TGTGCCAGTAGTAATCGGGACCCCTCGTGGGGCTACACCTTC
CASSNRDPSWGYTF
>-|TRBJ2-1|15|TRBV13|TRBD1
TGTGCCAGCAGCTTTGCGGACAGGATATACAATGAGCAGTTCTTC
CASSFADRIYNEQFF
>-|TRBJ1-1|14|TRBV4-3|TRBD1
TGCGCCAGCAGCCCTTTTACCGGGACAGGGGAAGCTTTCTTT
CASSPFTGTGEAFF
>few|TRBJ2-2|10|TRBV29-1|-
TGCAGCGTTGAACTCGGGGAGCTGTTTTTT
CSVELGELFF
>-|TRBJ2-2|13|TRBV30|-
TGTGCCTGCCAAGGAGGGGACACCGGGGAGCTGTTTTTT
CACQGGDTGELFF
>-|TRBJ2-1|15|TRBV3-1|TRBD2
TGTGCCAGCAGCCTGACTAGCGGGGGGGCGAATGAGCAGTTCTTC
CASSLTSGGANEQFF
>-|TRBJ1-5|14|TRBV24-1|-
TGTGCCACCGGGGGCAATGAAGGCAATCAGCCCCAGCATTTT
CATGGNEGNQPQHF
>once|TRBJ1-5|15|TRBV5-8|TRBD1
TGTGCCAGCAGCACCCGGGACAGGGGGCTTCAGCCCCAGCATTTT
CASSTRDRGLQPQHF
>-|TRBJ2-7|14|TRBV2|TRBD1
TGTGCCAGCAGGGGCTTGGGACAGGGCTACGAGCAGTACTTC
CASRGLGQGYEQYF
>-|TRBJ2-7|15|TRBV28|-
TGTGCCAGCAGTTTTCGGGGGATGAGCAGCTACGAGCAGTACTTC
CASSFRGMSSYEQYF
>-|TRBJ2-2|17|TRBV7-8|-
TGTGCCAGCAGCTTAGTGAGCGGGCCTGCGCTGGTTGGGGAGCTGTTTTTT
CASSLVSGPALVGELFF
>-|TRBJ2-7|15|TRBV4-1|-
TGCGCCAGCAGCCTAACCACGGAGGGGCGGGACGAGCAGTACTTC
CASSLTTEGRDEQYF
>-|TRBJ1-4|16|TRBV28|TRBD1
TGTGCCAGCAGCATCCTCCCGACAGGGTCGCTCGAAAAACTGTTTTTT
CASSILPTGSLEKLFF
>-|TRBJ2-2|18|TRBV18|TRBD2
TGTGCCAGCTCAAGTCCTAGCGGGAGTCCCCCGAACACCGGGGAGCTGTTTTTT
CASSSPSGSPPNTGELFF